This T cell receptor (beta chain) was retrieved from a study of OX40 agonist ivuxolimab in advanced cancers. Regarding the research as a whole: Ivuxolimab was a fully human IgG2 agonistic monoclonal antibody targeting the costimulatory receptor OX40 (CD134). The paper describes the monotherapy dose-escalation part (N ≈ 49 patients) of the phase I trial of ivuxolimab. Intravenous ivuxolimab was administered to patients every 2 weeks at six dose levels: 0.01, 0.1, 0.3, 1.5, 3 and 10 mg/kg. In the dose-escalation cohort, 82.7% of patients were male, and the mean age was approximately 55 years, with a range of about 23 to 85. Partial responses occurred in three dose-escalation patients, of whom one had hepatocellular carcinoma and two had cutaneous melanoma. Peripheral TCRbeta sequencing aimed to test whether ivuxolimab altered TCR sequence diversity and caused clonal T-cell expansion. Prior anti-PD-1, anti-PD-L1 or anti-CTLA-4 therapy was permitted, and 30% to 45% of dose-escalation patients had received checkpoint inhibitors. Of the approximately 50 dose-escalation patients, hepatocellular carcinoma was present in approximately 20, melanoma in roughly 15, renal cell carcinoma in 9 and head and neck cancer in 9.

The trial excluded patients who had a history of autoimmune disease or were on systemic immunosuppression. Peripheral blood for TCR sequencing was drawn from every dose cohort at baseline, at cycle 4 day 1 and at cycle 7 day 1. The samples were drawn from a first-in-human, open-label, multicenter phase I dose-escalation trial of ivuxolimab. The trial enrolled adults with locally advanced or metastatic head and neck squamous cell, hepatocellular, melanoma or renal cell carcinoma. Before TCR sequencing, CD4+ and CD8+ T cells were separately sorted from peripheral blood. Genomic DNA was extracted from sorted cells for sequencing of the TCRbeta CDR3 region. The immunoSEQ Assay was used for sequencing of TCRbeta CDR3 regions. TCRdb limited this immuneACCESS table to in-frame rearrangements with V and J called. A share of clones is missing; checked studies link under half to unresolved V genes, and the rest is unexplained. This sample gives roughly 80,000 clones in total; 70% to 90% of them show up just once. The ten largest make up around 2% of the sample.

A word on this clone: The target of this receptor is not known. There are no base qualities to consult, and no much larger clone falls within one base.

From the cysteine up to the phenylalanine, the CDR3 has a length of 14 residues. Only the CDR3 DNA stays, 42 bases, in frame from base 1. The CDR1 and CDR2 encoded by the germline V gene are SGHRS and YFSETQ. V loses 0 bases of germline sequence and J loses 12 bases, and the interval between the two ends is 16 bases. Points the paper makes about the study in general: After ivuxolimab, expanded clones were on average more numerous among CD8+ T cells than among CD4+ T cells. At doses from 0.1 to 3.0 mg/kg, clonal expansion was seen in both CD4+ and CD8+ blood T cells between baseline and week 6. Low levels of normalized T-cell clonal expansion were also seen in some patients who did not respond. The antigen specificity of the clonally expanded peripheral T cells was not determined. In the 0.1-3.0 mg/kg groups, partial responders had among the lowest normalized peripheral clonal expansion, particularly in CD8+ T cells.

The chain joins TRBV5-1 to TRBJ2-1; D gene: possibly TRBD1, on 5 matching bases. The source is an adult with an advanced solid tumor such as melanoma, head and neck, liver or kidney cancer. Specimen: CD4+ or CD8+ T cells sorted from blood, collected in a trial of the OX40 agonist ivuxolimab. This receptor carries the CDR3 CASSLAVSRGVQFF. The DNA sequence is TGCGCCAGCAGCTTGGCTGTTAGTAGGGGTGTGCAGTTCTTC. Beyond the CDR3, the reference TRBV5-1 and TRBJ2-1 genes provide the residues; the full variable domain reads: KAGVTQTPRYLIKTRGQQVTLSCSPISGHRSVSWYQQTPGQGLQFLFEYFSETQRNKGNFPGRFSGRQFSNSRSEMNVSTLELGDSALYLCASSLAVSRGVQFFGPGTRLTVL.